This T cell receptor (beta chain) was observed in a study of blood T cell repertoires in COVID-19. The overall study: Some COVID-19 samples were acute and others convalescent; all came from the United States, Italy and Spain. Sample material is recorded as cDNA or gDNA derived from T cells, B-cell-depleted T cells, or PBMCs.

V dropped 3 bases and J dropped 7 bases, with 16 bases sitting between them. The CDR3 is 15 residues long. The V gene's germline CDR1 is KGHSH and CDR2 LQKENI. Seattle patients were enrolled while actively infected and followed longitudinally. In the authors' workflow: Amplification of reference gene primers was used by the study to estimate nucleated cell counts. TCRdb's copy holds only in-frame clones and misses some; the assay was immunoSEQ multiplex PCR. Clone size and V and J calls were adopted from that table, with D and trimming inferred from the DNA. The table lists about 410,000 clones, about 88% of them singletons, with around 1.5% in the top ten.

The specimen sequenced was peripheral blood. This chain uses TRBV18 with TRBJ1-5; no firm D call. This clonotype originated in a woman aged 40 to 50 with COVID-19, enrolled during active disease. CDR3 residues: CASSPERRVGQPQHF. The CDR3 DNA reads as TGTGCCAGCTCACCGGAAAGGAGGGTAGGGCAGCCCCAGCATTTT.